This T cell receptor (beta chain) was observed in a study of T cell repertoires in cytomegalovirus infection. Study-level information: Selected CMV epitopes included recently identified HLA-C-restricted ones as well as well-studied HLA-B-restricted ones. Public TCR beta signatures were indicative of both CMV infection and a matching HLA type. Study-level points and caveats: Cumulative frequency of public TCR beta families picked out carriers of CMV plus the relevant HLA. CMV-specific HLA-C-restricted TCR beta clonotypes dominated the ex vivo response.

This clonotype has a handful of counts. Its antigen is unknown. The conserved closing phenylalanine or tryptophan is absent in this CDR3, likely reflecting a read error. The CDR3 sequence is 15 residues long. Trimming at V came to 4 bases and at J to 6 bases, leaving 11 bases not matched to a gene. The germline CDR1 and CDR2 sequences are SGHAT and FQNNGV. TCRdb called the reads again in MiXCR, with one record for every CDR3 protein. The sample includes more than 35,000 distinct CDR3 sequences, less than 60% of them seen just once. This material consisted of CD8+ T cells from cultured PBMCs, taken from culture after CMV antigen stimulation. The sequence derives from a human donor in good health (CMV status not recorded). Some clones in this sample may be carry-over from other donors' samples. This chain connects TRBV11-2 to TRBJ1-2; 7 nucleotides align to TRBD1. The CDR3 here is CASSSLRGQNHGYTL. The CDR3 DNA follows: TGTGCCAGCAGCTCCTTAAGGGGGCAAAATCATGGCTACACCCTC.